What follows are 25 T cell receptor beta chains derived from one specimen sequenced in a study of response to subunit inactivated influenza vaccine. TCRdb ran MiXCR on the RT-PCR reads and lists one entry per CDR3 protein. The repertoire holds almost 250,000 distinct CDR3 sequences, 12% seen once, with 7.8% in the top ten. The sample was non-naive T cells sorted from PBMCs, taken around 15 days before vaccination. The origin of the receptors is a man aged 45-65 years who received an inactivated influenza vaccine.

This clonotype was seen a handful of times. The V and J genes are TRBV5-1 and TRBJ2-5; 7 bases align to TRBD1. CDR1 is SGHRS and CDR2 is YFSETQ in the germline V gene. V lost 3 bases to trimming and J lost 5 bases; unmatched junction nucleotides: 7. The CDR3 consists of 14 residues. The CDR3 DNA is TGCGCCAGCAGCTCGACAGGGATTCGGGAGACCCAGTACTTC. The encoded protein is CASSSTGIRETQYF.

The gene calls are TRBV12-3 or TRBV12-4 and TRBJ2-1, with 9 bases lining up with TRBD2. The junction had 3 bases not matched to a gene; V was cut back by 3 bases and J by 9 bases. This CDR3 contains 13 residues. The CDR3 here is CASSFGGGAEQFF. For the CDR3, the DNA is TGTGCCAGCAGTTTTGGCGGGGGGGCTGAGCAGTTCTTC.

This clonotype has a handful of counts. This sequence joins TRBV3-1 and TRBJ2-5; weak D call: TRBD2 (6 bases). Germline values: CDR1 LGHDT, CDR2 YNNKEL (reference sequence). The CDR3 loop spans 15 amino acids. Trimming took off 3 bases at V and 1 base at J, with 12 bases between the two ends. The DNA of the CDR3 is TGTGCCAGCAGCCAGCGGGAAGGGGTCCAAGAGACCCAGTACTTC. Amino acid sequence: CASSQREGVQETQYF.

CDR3 loop: CATSSIQPQGTDTQYF. CDR3 nucleotides: TGTGCCACCAGCTCTATCCAACCACAGGGCACAGATACGCAGTATTTT. V and J are TRBV15 and TRBJ2-3; possible D gene TRBD1, 5 bases. V dropped 5 bases and J dropped 1 base, with 16 bases sitting between them. Germline V gene sequence: CDR1 LNHNV, CDR2 YYDKDF (reference sequence). CDR3 length: 16 residues.

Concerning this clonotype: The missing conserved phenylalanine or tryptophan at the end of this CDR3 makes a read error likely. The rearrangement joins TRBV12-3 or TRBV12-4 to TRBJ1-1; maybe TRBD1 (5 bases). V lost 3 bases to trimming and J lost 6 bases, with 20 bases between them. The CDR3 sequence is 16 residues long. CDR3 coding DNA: TGTGCCAGCAGTTTGGGGGACGACCCGCACGAGGCTGAAGCTTTCTTA. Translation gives CASSLGDDPHEAEAFL.

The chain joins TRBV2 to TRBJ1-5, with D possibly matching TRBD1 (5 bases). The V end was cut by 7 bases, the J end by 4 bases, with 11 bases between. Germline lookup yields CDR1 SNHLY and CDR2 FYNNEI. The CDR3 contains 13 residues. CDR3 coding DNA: TGTGCCAGCACCGGCAGGGTGAATCAGCCCCAGCATTTT. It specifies CASTGRVNQPQHF.

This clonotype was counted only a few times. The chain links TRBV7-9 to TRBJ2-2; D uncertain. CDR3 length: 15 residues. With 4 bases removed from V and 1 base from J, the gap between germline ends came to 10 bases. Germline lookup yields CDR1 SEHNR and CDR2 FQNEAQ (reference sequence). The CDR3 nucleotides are TGTGCCAGCAGCTCCGGGCCTTTGAACACCGGGGAGCTGTTTTTT. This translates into CASSSGPLNTGELFF. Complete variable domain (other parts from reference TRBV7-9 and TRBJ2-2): DTGVSQNPRHKITKRGQNVTFRCDPISEHNRLYWYRQTLGQGPEFLTYFQNEAQLEKSRLLSDRFSAERPKGSFSTLEIQRTEQGDSAMYLCASSSGPLNTGELFFGEGSRLTVL.

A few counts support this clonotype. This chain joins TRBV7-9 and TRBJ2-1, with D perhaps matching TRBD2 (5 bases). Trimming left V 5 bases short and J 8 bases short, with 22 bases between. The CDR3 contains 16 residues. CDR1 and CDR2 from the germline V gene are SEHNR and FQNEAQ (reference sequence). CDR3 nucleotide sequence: TGTGCCAGCAGCCAACGGGGAGAGACTGCGGGTCATGAGCAGTTCTTC. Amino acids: CASSQRGETAGHEQFF.

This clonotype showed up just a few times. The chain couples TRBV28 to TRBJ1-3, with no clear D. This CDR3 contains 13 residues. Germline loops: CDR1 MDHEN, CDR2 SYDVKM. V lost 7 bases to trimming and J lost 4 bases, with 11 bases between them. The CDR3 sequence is CASIGPGGNTIYF. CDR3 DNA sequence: TGTGCCAGCATTGGACCAGGCGGAAACACCATATATTTT.

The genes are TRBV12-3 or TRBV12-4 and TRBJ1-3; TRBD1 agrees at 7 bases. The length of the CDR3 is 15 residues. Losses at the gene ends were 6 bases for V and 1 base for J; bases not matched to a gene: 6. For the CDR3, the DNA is TGTGCCAGCAGCTGGGACAGTAGATCTGGAAACACCATATATTTT. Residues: CASSWDSRSGNTIYF.

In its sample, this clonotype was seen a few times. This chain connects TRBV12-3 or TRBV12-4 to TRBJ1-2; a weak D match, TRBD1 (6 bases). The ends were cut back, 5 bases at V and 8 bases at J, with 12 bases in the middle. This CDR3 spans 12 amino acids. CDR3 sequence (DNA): TGTGCCAGCAGTGGGGGGCTCGGCGGCTACACCTTC. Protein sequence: CASSGGLGGYTF.

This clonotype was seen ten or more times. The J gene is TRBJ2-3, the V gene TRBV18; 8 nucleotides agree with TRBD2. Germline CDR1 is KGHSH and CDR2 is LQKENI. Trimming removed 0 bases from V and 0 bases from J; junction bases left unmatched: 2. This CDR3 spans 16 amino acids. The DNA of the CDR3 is TGTGCCAGCTCACCACCGCGGGGGGTCAGCACAGATACGCAGTATTTT. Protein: CASSPPRGVSTDTQYF.

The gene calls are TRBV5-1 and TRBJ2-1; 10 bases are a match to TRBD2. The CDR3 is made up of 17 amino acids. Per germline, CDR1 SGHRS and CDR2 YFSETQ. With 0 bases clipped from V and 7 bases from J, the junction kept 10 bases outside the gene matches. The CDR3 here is CASSLGASGGRGNEQFF. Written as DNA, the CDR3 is TGCGCCAGCAGCTTGGGGGCTAGCGGGGGCCGGGGAAATGAGCAGTTCTTC.

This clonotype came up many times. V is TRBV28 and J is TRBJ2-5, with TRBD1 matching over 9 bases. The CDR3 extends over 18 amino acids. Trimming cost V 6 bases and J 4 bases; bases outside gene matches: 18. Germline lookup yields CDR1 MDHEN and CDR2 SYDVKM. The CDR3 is CASRTTGTGSLVGETQYF. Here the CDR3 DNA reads TGTGCCAGCAGGACCACCGGGACAGGGAGTTTGGTGGGAGAGACCCAGTACTTC.

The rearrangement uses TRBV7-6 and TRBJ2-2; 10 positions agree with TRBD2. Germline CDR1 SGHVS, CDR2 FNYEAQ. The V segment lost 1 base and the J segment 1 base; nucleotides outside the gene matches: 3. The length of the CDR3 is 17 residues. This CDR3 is CASSLEPSGGNTGELFF. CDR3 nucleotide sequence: TGTGCCAGCAGCTTAGAACCTAGCGGGGGGAACACCGGGGAGCTGTTTTTT.

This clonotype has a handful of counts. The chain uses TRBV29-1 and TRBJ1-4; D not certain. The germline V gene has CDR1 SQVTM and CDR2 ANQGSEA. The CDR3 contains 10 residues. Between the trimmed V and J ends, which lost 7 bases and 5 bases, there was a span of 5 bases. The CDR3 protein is CSARNEKLFF. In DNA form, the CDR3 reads TGCAGCGCCAGGAATGAAAAACTGTTTTTT.

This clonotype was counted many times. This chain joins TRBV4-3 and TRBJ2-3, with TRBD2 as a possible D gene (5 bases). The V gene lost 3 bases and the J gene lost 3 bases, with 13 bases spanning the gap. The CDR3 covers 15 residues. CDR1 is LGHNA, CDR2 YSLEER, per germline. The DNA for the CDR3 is TGCGCCAGCAGCCACGGGGTGAAGAATACAGATACGCAGTATTTT. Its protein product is CASSHGVKNTDTQYF.

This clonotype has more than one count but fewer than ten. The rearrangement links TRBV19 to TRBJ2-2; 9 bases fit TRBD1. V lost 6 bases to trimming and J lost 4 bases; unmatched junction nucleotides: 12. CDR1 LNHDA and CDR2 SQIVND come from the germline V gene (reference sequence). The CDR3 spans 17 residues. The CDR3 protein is CASSPGTGSLGTGELFF. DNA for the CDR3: TGTGCCAGTAGCCCCGGGACAGGGAGTTTGGGCACCGGGGAGCTGTTTTTT.

The CDR3, as DNA: TGTGCCACCAGTGAGCCCTTTTCCCCGAGCAGCTCTTTTCCTACAGATACGCAGTATTTT. This gives the protein CATSEPFSPSSSFPTDTQYF. This sequence joins TRBV24-1 and TRBJ2-3, with D unclear. The V end was cut by 4 bases, the J end by 3 bases, with 28 bases between. The CDR3 spans 20 residues. Germline V gene data show CDR1 as KGHDR and CDR2 as SFDVKD.

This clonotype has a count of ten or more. The CDR3 coding sequence is TGTGCCTGGAGGACGGCAAATGAGCAGTTCTTC. It yields the protein CAWRTANEQFF. The chain employs TRBV30 and TRBJ2-1; D gene ambiguous. The CDR3 covers 11 residues. Looked up from germline, CDR1 is GTSNPN and CDR2 is SVGIG (reference sequence). V lost 3 bases and J 7 bases, leaving 7 bases between the germline ends. The whole variable domain, remainder taken from reference TRBV30 and TRBJ2-1, is SQTIHQWPATLVQPVGSPLSLECTVEGTSNPNLYWYRQAAGRGLQLLFYSVGIGQISSEVPQNLSASRPQDRQFILSSKKLLLSDSGFYLCAWRTANEQFFGPGTRLTVL.

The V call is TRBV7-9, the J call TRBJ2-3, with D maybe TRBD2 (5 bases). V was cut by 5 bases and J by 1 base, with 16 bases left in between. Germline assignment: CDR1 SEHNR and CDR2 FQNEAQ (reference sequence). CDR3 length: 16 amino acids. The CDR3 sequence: CASSPGSAGRTDTQYF. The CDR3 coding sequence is TGTGCCAGCAGCCCCGGCAGCGCGGGTCGCACAGATACGCAGTATTTT.

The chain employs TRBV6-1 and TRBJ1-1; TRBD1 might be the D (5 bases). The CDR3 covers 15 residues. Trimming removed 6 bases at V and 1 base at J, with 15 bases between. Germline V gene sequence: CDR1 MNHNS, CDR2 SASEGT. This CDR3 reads CASRAKFGGNTEAFF. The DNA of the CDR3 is TGTGCCAGCAGGGCAAAGTTTGGGGGGAACACTGAAGCTTTCTTT.

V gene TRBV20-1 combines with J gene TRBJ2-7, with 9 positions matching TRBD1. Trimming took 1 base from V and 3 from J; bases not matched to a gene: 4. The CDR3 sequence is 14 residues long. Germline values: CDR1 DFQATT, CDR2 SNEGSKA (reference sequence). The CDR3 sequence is CSARVRGQGYEQYF. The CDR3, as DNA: TGCAGTGCTAGAGTTAGGGGACAGGGCTACGAGCAGTACTTC.

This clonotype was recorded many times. Here the CDR3 DNA reads TGTGCCAGCAGCTCGGGGACGTCCCGCAATGAGCAGTTCTTC. Translating it yields CASSSGTSRNEQFF. The chain links TRBV7-9 to TRBJ2-1; D may be TRBD1 or TRBD2 (5 bases each). The germline V and J ends were trimmed by 4 bases and 6 bases, with 13 bases remaining between them. From germline, CDR1 is SEHNR and CDR2 FQNEAQ (reference sequence). This CDR3 region has 14 residues.

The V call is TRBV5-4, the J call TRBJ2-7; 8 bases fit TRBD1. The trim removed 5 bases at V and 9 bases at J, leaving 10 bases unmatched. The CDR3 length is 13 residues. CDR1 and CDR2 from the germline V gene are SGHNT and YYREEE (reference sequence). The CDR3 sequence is CASSSDRVPTQYF. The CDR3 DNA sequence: TGTGCCAGCAGTTCGGACAGGGTTCCGACGCAGTACTTC.